The next 30 T cell receptor beta chains were all read from a single sample in a study of early T cells in non-severe SARS-CoV-2 infection. TCRdb used MiXCR to reprocess the 5' RACE reads, holding one entry per CDR3 protein. The sample has around 29,000 distinct CDR3 sequences, around 5% seen once. Sequencing was carried out using whole blood. The source of these receptors is an adult who was a healthcare worker with PCR-confirmed SARS-CoV-2 infection or an uninfected control (not recorded which).

The V gene is TRBV4-2, the J gene TRBJ1-1, with D maybe TRBD1 (5 bases). CDR3 size: 14 residues. Trimming took off 4 bases at V and 4 bases at J, with 13 bases between the two ends. From germline, CDR1 is LGHNA and CDR2 YNFKEQ. Here the CDR3 reads CASSPGPLGTEAFF. In DNA, the CDR3 is TGTGCCAGCAGCCCGGGGCCGTTGGGCACTGAAGCTTTCTTT.

Many counts were recorded for this clonotype. The rearrangement uses TRBV6-2 or TRBV6-3 and TRBJ2-6, with 8 positions matching TRBD2. This CDR3 region has 18 residues. Unmatched junction bases numbered 4, after V lost 0 bases and J lost 0 bases. Per the germline V gene, CDR1 is MNHEY and CDR2 is SVGEGT. The CDR3, as DNA: TGTGCCAGCAGTTACTCCAGCGGGAGTTTCTCTGGGGCCAACGTCCTGACTTTC. As protein: CASSYSSGSFSGANVLTF.

This clonotype was counted ten times or more. The chain uses TRBV29-1 and TRBJ2-2; D gene uncertain. This CDR3 contains 14 residues. Germline CDR1 SQVTM, CDR2 ANQGSEA. The V gene lost 6 bases and the J gene lost 5 bases, with 16 bases spanning the gap. The CDR3 nucleotides read TGCAGCGTGGACGGGTCCTACGGAACCGGGGAGCTGTTTTTT. Its translation is CSVDGSYGTGELFF.

This clonotype was observed a single time. The genes are TRBV18 and TRBJ2-4; D possibly corresponds to TRBD2 (5 bases). The V and J ends lost 4 bases and 2 bases respectively, with 9 bases between them. The CDR3 runs to 14 residues. Germline V gene data show CDR1 as KGHSH and CDR2 as LQKENI. In nucleotides, the CDR3 is TGTGCCAGCTCACAGGGCGGGCCCAAAAACATTCAGTACTTC. Amino acids: CASSQGGPKNIQYF.

This clonotype was seen at least ten times. The chain couples TRBV24-1 to TRBJ1-2; D remains unclear. Germline lookup yields CDR1 KGHDR and CDR2 SFDVKD. The CDR3 loop spans 16 amino acids. V was trimmed by 2 bases and J by 2 bases, leaving 14 bases between them. This CDR3 reads CATSDSALVPNYGYTF. Here the CDR3 DNA reads TGTGCCACCAGTGATTCTGCTCTGGTACCGAACTATGGCTACACCTTC.

This chain uses TRBV6-2 or TRBV6-3 with TRBJ2-7; 8 nucleotides match TRBD1. Germline V CDR1 and CDR2: MNHEY, SVGEGT. V shed 0 bases, J shed 4 bases, and the junction held 8 bases outside the gene matches. This CDR3 has 16 amino acids. The CDR3 coding sequence is TGTGCCAGCAGTTACTCTCAGACAGGGGCTGGATACGAGCAGTACTTC. It specifies CASSYSQTGAGYEQYF.

This clonotype came up many times. The J gene is TRBJ2-7, the V gene TRBV7-9, with 9 bases identical to TRBD1. Germline-derived CDR1 and CDR2 are SEHNR and FQNEAQ (reference sequence). V was pared by 5 bases and J by 6 bases, with 8 bases of the junction left unmatched. The CDR3 sequence is 14 residues long. The chain's CDR3 is CASSQDRGKSEQYF. In DNA, the CDR3 is TGTGCCAGCAGCCAGGACAGGGGAAAATCCGAGCAGTACTTC. Combining the CDR3 with reference TRBV7-9 and TRBJ2-7 gives the whole variable domain DTGVSQNPRHKITKRGQNVTFRCDPISEHNRLYWYRQTLGQGPEFLTYFQNEAQLEKSRLLSDRFSAERPKGSFSTLEIQRTEQGDSAMYLCASSQDRGKSEQYFGPGTRLTVT.

This clonotype was picked up many times. V gene TRBV10-3 combines with J gene TRBJ2-7, with TRBD2 identical over 10 bases. The V gene's germline CDR1 is ENHRY and CDR2 SYGVKD. Trimming took 10 bases from V and 5 from J; bases not matched to a gene: 11. The CDR3 covers 14 residues. The DNA of the CDR3 is TGTGCCACCGGTCGTCTAGCGGGAGATGACGAGCAGTACTTC. Its protein is CATGRLAGDDEQYF.

The chain couples TRBV29-1 to TRBJ2-3; D tentatively reads TRBD1 or TRBD2 (6 bases each). CDR1 is SQVTM and CDR2 is ANQGSEA in the germline V gene. Trimming took off 8 bases at V and 2 bases at J, with 14 bases between the two ends. CDR3 length equals 13 residues. In nucleotides, the CDR3 is TGCAGCCAAAGGGGGGTTAACACAGATACGCAGTATTTT. Translation: CSQRGVNTDTQYF.

This chain links TRBV7-8 with TRBJ2-3, with 11 bases matching TRBD2. Germline values: CDR1 SGHVS, CDR2 FQNEAQ. The CDR3 totals 16 residues. With V trimmed by 4 bases and J by 7 bases, 10 bases remained unmatched. CDR3 amino acids: CASSSRVAGGPNTQYF. CDR3 DNA: TGTGCCAGCAGCTCCCGGGTAGCGGGAGGGCCGAATACGCAGTATTTT.

This chain uses TRBV28 with TRBJ1-1; 7 positions agree with TRBD1. Trimming at V came to 3 bases and at J to 1 base, leaving 8 bases not matched to a gene. The CDR3 consists of 16 residues. CDR1 MDHEN and CDR2 SYDVKM come from the germline V gene. DNA for the CDR3: TGTGCCAGCAGTTTCCTAGACAGGGCGTCGAACACTGAAGCTTTCTTT. It is translated as CASSFLDRASNTEAFF.

This clonotype was detected many times. The V gene is TRBV24-1, the J gene TRBJ1-5; D may be TRBD1 (6 bases). Germline V gives CDR1 KGHDR, CDR2 SFDVKD. V was cut by 6 bases and J by 4 bases, with 12 bases left in between. The CDR3 runs 14 residues. The CDR3 loop reads CATSSAQGNQPQHF. CDR3 in DNA: TGTGCCACCAGTTCCGCACAGGGTAATCAGCCCCAGCATTTT.

This clonotype was detected ten times or more. This chain joins TRBV11-2 and TRBJ2-1; D is ambiguous. The germline gives CDR1 SGHAT, CDR2 FQNNGV. The CDR3 extends over 14 amino acids. The ends were cut back, 5 bases at V and 4 bases at J, with 12 bases in the middle. The CDR3 spells CASSAQSLYNEQFF. The DNA of the CDR3 is TGTGCCAGCAGCGCACAGAGTTTGTACAATGAGCAGTTCTTC. The variable domain in full, completed from reference TRBV11-2 and TRBJ2-1, reads EAGVAQSPRYKIIEKRQSVAFWCNPISGHATLYWYQQILGQGPKLLIQFQNNGVVDDSQLPKDRFSAERLKGVDSTLKIQPAKLEDSAVYLCASSAQSLYNEQFFGPGTRLTVL.

This clonotype was counted at least ten times. J is TRBJ2-5 and V is TRBV13, with a weak D call TRBD1 (6 bases). CDR1 is PRHDT, CDR2 FYEKMQ, per germline (reference sequence). The CDR3 is 14 residues long. V was clipped by 5 bases and J by 1 base, with 11 bases between them. As DNA, the CDR3 is TGTGCCAGCAGCCGTCAGGGGACCCAAGAGACCCAGTACTTC. It yields the protein CASSRQGTQETQYF.

This clonotype occurred many times. CDR3 protein: CASSSDRGNTEAFF. The CDR3 nucleotides read TGTGCCAGCAGTTCCGACAGGGGGAACACTGAAGCTTTCTTT. The J gene is TRBJ1-1, the V gene TRBV6-6; 8 nucleotides agree with TRBD1. V was pared by 4 bases and J by 1 base, with 2 bases of the junction left unmatched. CDR1 is MNHNY and CDR2 is SVGAGI in the germline V gene (reference sequence). The CDR3 totals 14 residues.

There are many counts of this clonotype. The chain recombines TRBV7-2 with TRBJ2-1; D may be TRBD1 (6 bases). Deletions cut 3 bases from V and 5 bases from J, with 14 bases between. The CDR3 has 15 amino acids. CDR1 SGHTA and CDR2 FQGNSA come from the germline V gene. CDR3 sequence reads: CASSFVGQPNNEQFF. CDR3 DNA sequence: TGTGCCAGCAGCTTCGTTGGACAGCCTAACAATGAGCAGTTCTTC.

This clonotype was recorded many times. This chain links TRBV18 with TRBJ2-3; 9 bases agree with TRBD2. The CDR3 extends over 15 amino acids. The V segment lost 1 base and the J segment 1 base; nucleotides outside the gene matches: 0. CDR1 KGHSH and CDR2 LQKENI come from the germline V gene. CDR3 protein: CASSPQREGTDTQYF. CDR3 bases: TGTGCCAGCTCACCACAGCGGGAGGGCACAGATACGCAGTATTTT.

This clonotype was recorded at least ten times. The CDR3 reads CSATKTVEHSSYNEQFF. The CDR3 nucleotides are TGCAGTGCTACGAAAACTGTAGAACATAGCTCCTACAATGAGCAGTTCTTC. J is TRBJ2-1 and V is TRBV20-1; D remains unclear. Trimming removed 4 bases at V and 0 bases at J, with 19 bases between. This CDR3 has 17 amino acids. Germline CDR1 reads DFQATT; CDR2 reads SNEGSKA (reference sequence).

This clonotype was seen many times. The V call is TRBV15, the J call TRBJ1-2; TRBD1 aligns across 11 bases. From germline, CDR1 is LNHNV and CDR2 YYDKDF (reference sequence). The CDR3 sequence is 15 residues long. V lost 3 bases, J lost 1 base, and 1 base stayed unmatched. As DNA, the CDR3 is TGTGCCACCAGCAGGGACAGGGGGCTTAACTATGGCTACACCTTC. Its protein product is CATSRDRGLNYGYTF.

This rearrangement joins TRBV11-2 to TRBJ1-1; 7 bases map to TRBD1. The length of the CDR3 is 13 residues. Germline V gene sequence: CDR1 SGHAT, CDR2 FQNNGV. Trimming at V came to 3 bases and at J to 7 bases, leaving 5 bases not matched to a gene. The CDR3 loop is CASSLPGGGEAFF. CDR3 nucleotide sequence: TGTGCCAGCAGCTTGCCAGGGGGAGGTGAAGCTTTCTTT.

This clonotype was seen at least ten times. The J gene is TRBJ2-5, the V gene TRBV29-1, with no clear D. Trimming took 6 bases from V and 8 from J, leaving 7 bases between them. Germline V gene lookup returns CDR1 SQVTM and CDR2 ANQGSEA. The CDR3 length is 9 residues. This CDR3 is CSVGDTQYF. CDR3 coding DNA: TGCAGCGTAGGAGACACCCAGTACTTC.

A few counts support this clonotype. The chain recombines TRBV6-6 with TRBJ1-5; 8 bases fit TRBD1. This CDR3 has 15 residues. Trimming at V came to 4 bases and at J to 4 bases, leaving 6 bases not matched to a gene. The germline V gene has CDR1 MNHNY and CDR2 SVGAGI (reference sequence). CDR3 coding DNA: TGTGCCAGCAGTTCCGCCCGGGACAGGAATCAGCCCCAGCATTTT. Amino acid sequence: CASSSARDRNQPQHF.

This sequence joins TRBV7-9 and TRBJ2-3; 9 positions agree with TRBD1. Germline assignment: CDR1 SEHNR and CDR2 FQNEAQ (reference sequence). The CDR3 length is 17 residues. V lost 7 bases, J lost 6 bases, and 17 bases stayed unmatched. As DNA, the CDR3 is TGTGCCAGCACTACCCCCCCCCCGGGACAGGGAGGCGATACGCAGTATTTT. Its protein product is CASTTPPPGQGGDTQYF. Full variable domain (outside the CDR3, taken from reference TRBV7-9 and TRBJ2-3): DTGVSQNPRHKITKRGQNVTFRCDPISEHNRLYWYRQTLGQGPEFLTYFQNEAQLEKSRLLSDRFSAERPKGSFSTLEIQRTEQGDSAMYLCASTTPPPGQGGDTQYFGPGTRLTVL.

This clonotype was seen a few times. This sequence joins TRBV2 and TRBJ1-1; TRBD1 aligns across 7 bases. V shed 4 bases, J shed 8 bases, and the junction held 7 bases outside the gene matches. The CDR3 is 13 amino acids. Germline V gene lookup returns CDR1 SNHLY and CDR2 FYNNEI. The CDR3 coding sequence is TGTGCCAGCAGTGTTTATGAGACAGGGGAAGCTTTCTTT. Its translation: CASSVYETGEAFF.

The CDR3 DNA is TGTGCCAGCAGCGCGAAGGGAGATACGCAGTATTTT. Translating it yields CASSAKGDTQYF. The chain combines TRBV7-2 with TRBJ2-3; D remains unclear. V shed 5 bases and J shed 5 bases, with 8 bases lying between them. The CDR3 consists of 12 residues. CDR1 is SGHTA, CDR2 FQGNSA, per germline.

This clonotype was seen a handful of times. This chain joins TRBV5-1 and TRBJ2-5; D possibly matches TRBD1 or TRBD2 (5 bases each). The CDR3 consists of 15 residues. The germline V and J ends were trimmed by 4 bases and 1 base, with 14 bases remaining between them. From germline, CDR1 is SGHRS and CDR2 YFSETQ. The DNA for the CDR3 is TGCGCCAGCAGCCCCGGGACCGCTCGCCAAGAGACCCAGTACTTC. Translation gives CASSPGTARQETQYF.

This clonotype was seen ten or more times. The chain joins TRBV7-9 to TRBJ1-2; no reliable D call. Germline CDR1 and CDR2: SEHNR and FQNEAQ (reference sequence). V was trimmed by 2 bases and J by 0 bases, leaving 7 bases between them. CDR3 size: 14 residues. CDR3 DNA: TGTGCCAGCAGCTTATTGCCAGCTAACTATGGCTACACCTTC. Encoded protein: CASSLLPANYGYTF.

This clonotype was seen ten or more times. This chain links TRBV13 with TRBJ1-6; TRBD1 agrees at 9 bases. The CDR3 consists of 16 residues. CDR1 is PRHDT, CDR2 FYEKMQ, per germline (reference sequence). The junction had 8 bases not matched to a gene; V was cut back by 5 bases and J by 6 bases. The CDR3 sequence is CASSRTGGWSNSPLHF. As DNA, the CDR3 is TGTGCCAGCAGCAGAACAGGGGGCTGGAGTAATTCACCCCTCCACTTT. Looking up the rest from reference TRBV13 and TRBJ1-6 gives the full variable domain: AAGVIQSPRHLIKEKRETATLKCYPIPRHDTVYWYQQGPGQDPQFLISFYEKMQSDKGSIPDRFSAQQFSDYHSELNMSSLELGDSALYFCASSRTGGWSNSPLHFGNGTRLTVT.

The chain recombines TRBV5-1 with TRBJ2-3; D call uncertain. V shed 2 bases and J shed 2 bases, with 18 bases lying between them. Germline CDR1 is SGHRS and CDR2 is YFSETQ. The CDR3 sequence is 17 residues long. In DNA, the CDR3 is TGCGCCAGCAGCTTTAATGGCAGTCCGAACCTCACAGATACGCAGTATTTT. As protein: CASSFNGSPNLTDTQYF.

Ten or more counts support this clonotype. The chain carries TRBV28 and TRBJ2-3; the D is unclear. V was pared by 5 bases and J by 2 bases, with 8 bases between. Germline CDR1 reads MDHEN; CDR2 reads SYDVKM. The CDR3 has 13 residues. The CDR3 coding sequence is TGTGCCAGCAGTCCCCGATACACAGATACGCAGTATTTT. This codes for CASSPRYTDTQYF.